A single sample is the source of the 17 T cell receptor beta chains below, sequenced in a study of shared clonotypes between healthy human individuals. Here immunoSEQ multiplex PCR was the method, and the copy in TCRdb shows in-frame clones only, minus some. The profile covers about 690,000 clones, with roughly 88% appearing a single time and 34% taken by the ten largest. The source material was memory CD8+ T cells from PBMCs. Subset denoted: CD45RO+ cells pooled with CCR7-negative TemRA cells. These receptors were collected from a man younger than 30 in good health. Some clones in this sample may be carry-over from other donors' samples.

V is TRBV19 and J is TRBJ2-1, with 9 bases aligning to TRBD1. The CDR3 extends over 15 amino acids. From germline, CDR1 is LNHDA and CDR2 SQIVND (reference sequence). V dropped 5 bases and J dropped 3; count of bases not matched to a gene: 5. The CDR3 reads CASSFTGGVYNEQFF. The CDR3 DNA reads as TGTGCCAGTAGTTTCACAGGGGGCGTCTACAATGAGCAGTTCTTC.

As concerns this clone: Other DNA sequences in the same sample also yield this CDR3. The chain combines TRBV27 with TRBJ2-1; a weak D match, TRBD2 (5 bases). Per the germline V gene, CDR1 is MNHEY and CDR2 is SMNVEV (reference sequence). CDR3 length equals 13 residues. V shed 3 bases and J shed 4 bases, with 7 bases lying between them. CDR3 sequence (DNA): TGTGCCAGCAGTTTTCCGGGGTACAATGAGCAGTTCTTC. This sequence encodes CASSFPGYNEQFF.

The chain is built from TRBV27 and TRBJ2-1; a weak D match, TRBD2 (6 bases). The CDR3 has 13 amino acids. Per germline, CDR1 MNHEY and CDR2 SMNVEV (reference sequence). V was pared by 9 bases and J by 8 bases, with 17 bases between. The CDR3 spells CASRAGTGYEQFF. DNA of the CDR3: TGTGCCAGTCGCGCGGGGACGGGGTATGAGCAGTTCTTC.

The chain employs TRBV19 and TRBJ2-2; TRBD2 aligns across 9 bases. This CDR3 is 18 amino acids long. The germline V gene has CDR1 LNHDA and CDR2 SQIVND (reference sequence). V lost 3 bases and J lost 3; bases outside the gene matches: 11. Here the CDR3 reads CASSIPAGGRRDTGELFF. The CDR3 coding sequence is TGTGCCAGTAGTATCCCTGCGGGGGGGCGCAGGGACACCGGGGAGCTGTTTTTT.

Concerning this clone itself: The sample has other DNA sequences that encode this CDR3 too. CDR3 region: CASSFGNEQFF. CDR3 sequence (DNA): TGTGCCAGCAGTTTCGGGAATGAGCAGTTCTTC. The rearrangement uses TRBV27 and TRBJ2-1; D not certain. The CDR3 length is 11 residues. V lost 3 bases to trimming and J lost 7 bases, with 4 bases between them. Germline CDR1 MNHEY, CDR2 SMNVEV (reference sequence).

This chain links TRBV27 with TRBJ1-6; 8 bases align to TRBD1. The junction had 3 bases not matched to a gene; V was cut back by 2 bases and J by 9 bases. In germline, CDR1 is MNHEY, CDR2 SMNVEV (reference sequence). The CDR3 loop spans 14 amino acids. CDR3: CASSLGRGLSPLHF. CDR3 DNA: TGTGCCAGCAGTTTAGGCAGGGGGCTTTCACCCCTCCACTTT.

The rearrangement joins TRBV28 to TRBJ1-2, with 7 bases that match TRBD1. Trimming cost V 1 base and J 7 bases; bases outside gene matches: 9. This CDR3 is 15 amino acids long. Germline V gene sequence: CDR1 MDHEN, CDR2 SYDVKM. CDR3 in DNA: TGTGCCAGCAGTTTATTTCTTCAGGGGGGTATTGGCTACACCTTC. Amino acids: CASSLFLQGGIGYTF.

The chain links TRBV4-1 to TRBJ2-7; TRBD2 aligns across 12 bases. Trimming took 1 base from V and 6 from J; bases not matched to a gene: 16. Germline CDR1 reads MGHRA; CDR2 reads YSYEKL. This CDR3 comprises 19 residues. In DNA, the CDR3 is TGCGCCAGCAGCCAAGTCGGGCTAGCGGGAGGGCCGATAAATCCCGAGCAGTACTTC. This codes for CASSQVGLAGGPINPEQYF.

The DNA of the CDR3 is TGTGCCTGGTCCCTAGCGGCGTCCTACAATGAGCAGTTCTTC. As protein: CAWSLAASYNEQFF. The gene calls are TRBV30 and TRBJ2-1; 7 bases match TRBD2. The CDR3 has 14 residues. Germline loops: CDR1 GTSNPN, CDR2 SVGIG (reference sequence). The V gene end was trimmed by 5 bases and the J gene end by 1 base; junction bases not matched to a gene: 5.

The chain has TRBV7-2 and TRBJ2-7, with D uncertain. The length of the CDR3 is 12 residues. CDR1 SGHTA and CDR2 FQGNSA come from the germline V gene. V was pared by 5 bases and J by 4 bases, with 9 bases between. The CDR3 sequence is CASSPTTYEQYF. In nucleotides, the CDR3 is TGTGCCAGCAGCCCCACAACTTACGAGCAGTACTTC. The full variable domain, its missing parts supplied by reference TRBV7-2 and TRBJ2-7, is GAGVSQSPSNKVTEKGKDVELRCDPISGHTALYWYRQSLGQGLEFLIYFQGNSAPDKSGLPSDRFSAERTGGSVSTLTIQRTQQEDSAVYLCASSPTTYEQYFGPGTRLTVT.

Details on this clone: Other DNA sequences from this sample encode an identical CDR3 as well. CDR3 bases: TGTGCCAGCAGTTATTTCTACGAGCAGTACTTC. Encoded protein: CASSYFYEQYF. The chain employs TRBV6-6 and TRBJ2-7; no clear D. The CDR3 runs 11 residues. CDR1 and CDR2 from the germline V gene are MNHNY and SVGAGI (reference sequence). V was cut by 3 bases and J by 3 bases, with 3 bases left in between.

The rearrangement uses TRBV5-6 and TRBJ2-7; TRBD1 is a possible D gene (5 bases). V dropped 0 bases and J dropped 5 bases, with 9 bases sitting between them. The CDR3 loop spans 13 amino acids. Per germline, CDR1 SGHDT and CDR2 YYEEEE. CDR3 sequence: CASSLGGRDEQYF. The CDR3 bases are TGTGCCAGCAGCTTGGGTGGCAGGGACGAGCAGTACTTC. Looking up the rest from reference TRBV5-6 and TRBJ2-7 gives the full variable domain: DAGVTQSPTHLIKTRGQQVTLRCSPKSGHDTVSWYQQALGQGPQFIFQYYEEEERQRGNFPDRFSGHQFPNYSSELNVNALLLGDSALYLCASSLGGRDEQYFGPGTRLTVT.

This chain uses TRBV27 with TRBJ2-7; D tentatively fits TRBD1 or TRBD2 (6 bases each). The ends were cut back, 2 bases at V and 2 bases at J, with 10 bases in the middle. Germline V gene data show CDR1 as MNHEY and CDR2 as SMNVEV (reference sequence). This CDR3 spans 14 amino acids. CDR3 in DNA: TGTGCCAGCAGTTTAGGGGGGCCCGCCTACGAGCAGTACTTC. Its translation: CASSLGGPAYEQYF.

Only a few counts were recorded for this clone. The chain is built from TRBV7-9 and TRBJ1-5, with D unclear. From germline, CDR1 is SEHNR and CDR2 FQNEAQ (reference sequence). V was shortened by 3 bases and J by 2 bases, with 20 bases between the two germline ends. This CDR3 is 18 amino acids long. The CDR3, as DNA: TGTGCCAGCAGCTTCTCTGGCTCAGAATTCGGGGGCAATCAGCCCCAGCATTTT. Residues: CASSFSGSEFGGNQPQHF. Full variable domain (outside the CDR3, taken from reference TRBV7-9 and TRBJ1-5): DTGVSQNPRHKITKRGQNVTFRCDPISEHNRLYWYRQTLGQGPEFLTYFQNEAQLEKSRLLSDRFSAERPKGSFSTLEIQRTEQGDSAMYLCASSFSGSEFGGNQPQHFGDGTRLSIL.

This clone was seen a single time. The CDR3 sequence: CASSYQRNTEAFF. The CDR3 coding sequence is TGTGCCAGCAGTTATCAAAGGAACACTGAAGCTTTCTTT. This chain connects TRBV27 to TRBJ1-1; no clear D gene. Deletions cut 4 bases from V and 1 base from J, with 7 bases between. In germline, CDR1 is MNHEY, CDR2 SMNVEV (reference sequence). The CDR3 sequence is 13 residues long.

The V gene is TRBV18, the J gene TRBJ2-7; TRBD1 might be the D (6 bases). Trimming removed 1 base from V and 2 bases from J, with 9 bases in between. This CDR3 has 14 residues. Germline CDR1 KGHSH, CDR2 LQKENI. This CDR3 is CASSPRGQPYEQYF. The CDR3 nucleotides read TGTGCCAGCTCACCACGGGGGCAGCCCTACGAGCAGTACTTC.

Here the CDR3 DNA reads TGTGCCAGCAGCCCCCGGGACCGCTTTGGCGAGCAGTACTTC. Amino acids: CASSPRDRFGEQYF. The chain recombines TRBV11-2 with TRBJ2-7; D possibly matches TRBD1 or TRBD2 (5 bases each). Trimming stripped 5 bases from V and 6 bases from J, with 17 bases between. CDR3 length: 14 residues. Germline loops: CDR1 SGHAT, CDR2 FQNNGV.